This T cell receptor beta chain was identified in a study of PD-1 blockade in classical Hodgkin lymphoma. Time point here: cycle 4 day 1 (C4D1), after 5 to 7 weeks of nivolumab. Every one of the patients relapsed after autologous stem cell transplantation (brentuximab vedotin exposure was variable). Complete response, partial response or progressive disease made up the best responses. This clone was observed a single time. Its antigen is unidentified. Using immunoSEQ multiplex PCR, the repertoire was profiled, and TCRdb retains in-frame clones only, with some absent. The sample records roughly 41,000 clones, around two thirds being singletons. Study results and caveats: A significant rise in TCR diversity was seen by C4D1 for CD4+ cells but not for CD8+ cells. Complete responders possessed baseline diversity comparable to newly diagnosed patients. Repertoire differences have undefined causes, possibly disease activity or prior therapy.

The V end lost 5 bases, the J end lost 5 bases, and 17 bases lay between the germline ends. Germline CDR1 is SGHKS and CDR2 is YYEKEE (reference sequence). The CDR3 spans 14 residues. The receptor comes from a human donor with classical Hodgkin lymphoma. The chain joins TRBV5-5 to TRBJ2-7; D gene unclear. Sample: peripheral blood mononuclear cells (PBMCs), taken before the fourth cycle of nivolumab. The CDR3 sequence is CASSRSGGSDEQYF. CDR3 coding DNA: TGTGCCAGCAGTCGAAGTGGTGGGTCAGACGAGCAGTACTTC.